The rows below give T cell receptor beta chains drawn from one sample of a study of cytomegalovirus exposure and HLA in healthy donors. Using immunoSEQ multiplex PCR, the repertoire was profiled, and TCRdb retains in-frame clones only, with some absent. This repertoire includes under 95,000 clones. Sequenced input: PBMCs. The receptors here all came from a female donor in good health and CMV-seropositive. Each CDR3 is given with its conserved first and last residue.

V gene: TRBV5-1
CDR3 protein: CASSRIPTGDDEKLFF

V gene: TRBV11-3
CDR3 protein: CASSLDRGASGYTF

V gene: TRBV4-1
CDR3 protein: CASSQDPDRMYGYTF

V gene: TRBV6-1
CDR3 protein: CASSEGSGTGVGEQYF

V gene: TRBV5-1
CDR3 protein: CASSLARTGWTTEAFF

V gene: TRBV7-9
CDR3 protein: CASELAGEQFF

V gene: TRBV28
CDR3 protein: CASSTSGQPQHF

V gene: TRBV28
CDR3 protein: CASRLAGQPQHF

V gene: TRBV9
CDR3 protein: CASSSGANSYNEQFF

V gene: TRBV5-6
CDR3 protein: CASSRKDRAYGQPQHF

V gene: TRBV19
CDR3 protein: CASSMVGSTDTQYF

V gene: TRBV6-1
CDR3 protein: CASSEETGGGEKLFF

V gene: TRBV13
CDR3 protein: CASSGQSYEQYF

V gene: TRBV19
CDR3 protein: CASRNLQGLRNTEAFF

V gene: TRBV18
CDR3 protein: CASSQDRLATNEKLFF

V gene: TRBV4-1
CDR3 protein: CASSQDDGGLAGYEQFF

V gene: TRBV7-9
CDR3 protein: CASSLVGGHTGELFF

V gene: TRBV7-9
CDR3 protein: CASSSRRGANVLTF

V gene: TRBV18
CDR3 protein: CASSPPTTGARGYTF

V gene: TRBV18
CDR3 protein: CASSPMGLAVEQFF

V gene: TRBV11-2
CDR3 protein: CASSLGGPREQYF

V gene: TRBV11-1
CDR3 protein: CASSLGGRSTGELFF

V gene: TRBV7-9
CDR3 protein: CASSSGTFPSTDTQYF

V gene: TRBV11-3
CDR3 protein: CASSSGHRSYGYTF

V gene: TRBV7-2
CDR3 protein: CASSPGTGFWETQYF

V gene: TRBV5-1
CDR3 protein: CASRDSATNEKLFF

V gene: TRBV6-1
CDR3 protein: CASSESGGLDEQFF

V gene: TRBV10-3
CDR3 protein: CAIKPDRGFEEPQHF

V gene: TRBV19
CDR3 protein: CASSRETAGYEQYF

V gene: TRBV27
CDR3 protein: CASSQDSSNEKLFF

V gene: TRBV4-3
CDR3 protein: CASSQDRVQAYEQYF

V gene: TRBV19
CDR3 protein: CASVPSSGGRDTQYF

V gene: TRBV7-2
CDR3 protein: CASSLGQGANSPLHF

V gene: TRBV2
CDR3 protein: CASSWTGGNQPQHF

V gene: TRBV5-6
CDR3 protein: CASSLDGTATYEQYF

V gene: TRBV6-5
CDR3 protein: CASSYGQVNEKLFF

V gene: TRBV6-5
CDR3 protein: CASSYSPGDSPLHF

V gene: TRBV5-6
CDR3 protein: CASSLLGDTGELFF

V gene: TRBV6-1
CDR3 protein: CASSDVFGLAGDYEQYF

V gene: TRBV11-1
CDR3 protein: CASSPRGGFRGPSTGELFF

V gene: TRBV6-1
CDR3 protein: CASSLGQGHTEAFF

V gene: TRBV28
CDR3 protein: CASSGASGRTGEQYF

V gene: TRBV11-3
CDR3 protein: CASSFSRTDTQYF

V gene: TRBV7-2
CDR3 protein: CASSLVAGAGDEQFF

V gene: TRBV18
CDR3 protein: CASSRQGGITDTQYF